Listed below are T cell receptor beta chains from one sample, sequenced in a study of beta chain features in type 1 diabetes. Some clones are missing from TCRdb's copy, which holds only in-frame ones; the method was immunoSEQ multiplex PCR. The table has 900,000 or so clones, about a sixth seen once. Sequencing was carried out using naive CD4+ T cells from blood. The receptor set was obtained from a woman between 18 and 30 years old in good health. Both conserved end residues are part of each CDR3. The D gene is left open where the match is weak.

-,-,TRBV5-6,CASSLGLQTYEQYF
-,TRBJ1-5,TRBV6-1,CASSVLNGGNQPQHF
TRBD2,TRBJ2-7,TRBV7-2,CASSSNSGGYEQYF
-,TRBJ1-1,TRBV10-3,CAISEYLRGLNTEAFF
TRBD2,TRBJ2-1,TRBV7-3,CASSTHSSGAAYNEQFF
-,TRBJ2-2,TRBV2,CASSGGGGGSGELFF
-,TRBJ2-5,TRBV2,CASTRGLQETQYF
TRBD2,TRBJ2-1,TRBV7-2,CASSLGTSGHNEQFF
TRBD2,TRBJ2-4,TRBV28,CAVGGIAKNIQYF
-,TRBJ2-6,TRBV7-8,CASSLGQAFGANVLTF
TRBD2,TRBJ2-5,TRBV28,CASTWTSGKYQETQYF
-,TRBJ2-2,TRBV25-1,CASSTPNTGELFF
-,TRBJ1-2,TRBV7-2,CASSSSQAPLGGYTF
-,TRBJ2-1,TRBV10-3,CAISSLSSYNEQFF
-,TRBJ1-1,TRBV27,CASSFGGRREAFF
-,TRBJ2-3,TRBV2,CASSKRQVTDTQYF
TRBD1,TRBJ2-3,TRBV28,CASSPTGTGGTDTQYF
-,TRBJ1-1,TRBV7-9,CASSLRGNTEAFF
TRBD1,TRBJ2-3,TRBV6-6,CASSSAGQGSDTQYF
-,TRBJ2-3,TRBV27,CASSFGYTQYF
-,TRBJ2-1,TRBV19,CASSITQISSYNEQFF
TRBD1,TRBJ1-4,TRBV6-6,CASSRGQGPNEKLFF
-,TRBJ1-5,TRBV29-1,CSVASGFNQPQHF
-,TRBJ2-5,TRBV11-1,CASSLSLYQETQYF
-,TRBJ2-7,TRBV23-1,CASSQARQVPYEQYF
TRBD1,TRBJ2-3,TRBV7-8,CASTDRGLRDTQYF
-,TRBJ1-3,TRBV6-5,CASRLSGFGTIYF
TRBD1,TRBJ2-1,TRBV19,CASSPGDRGTGEQFF
-,TRBJ2-1,TRBV7-9,CASSLGSGVRGEQFF
-,TRBJ2-1,TRBV7-8,CASSFIGGYNEQFF
-,TRBJ1-2,TRBV4-3,CASSQGGNRQNYGYTF
TRBD1,TRBJ2-7,TRBV7-2,CASSILPGQSYEQYF
-,TRBJ1-4,TRBV7-2,CASTTTGEKLFF
-,TRBJ2-3,TRBV5-1,CASSLEVNTDTQYF
-,TRBJ2-7,TRBV14,CASSQSPGPYEQYF
-,TRBJ2-7,TRBV29-1,CSVDSGYEQYF
-,TRBJ2-7,TRBV11-2,CASSLLSTGIGYEQYF
-,TRBJ2-5,TRBV10-3,CAISEPTGLETQYF
-,TRBJ2-3,TRBV29-1,CSVARGMSTDTQYF
TRBD1,TRBJ2-1,TRBV7-9,CASSFGDRVFGEQFF
-,TRBJ2-5,TRBV6-5,CASSFTETQYF
-,TRBJ2-3,TRBV7-2,CASSFVGDPDTQYF
TRBD1,TRBJ2-3,TRBV9,CASSGEGASTDTQYF
-,TRBJ1-2,TRBV4-3,CASSQEARGSGYTF
-,TRBJ2-7,TRBV6-5,CASSAGHSYEQYF
-,TRBJ1-3,TRBV27,CASHSGNTIYF
TRBD1,TRBJ1-2,TRBV7-9,CASRASGTGANYGYTF
-,TRBJ2-5,TRBV7-9,CASSQDSLSGTQYF
-,TRBJ2-3,TRBV29-1,CSVEGGGSIGTDTQYF
TRBD1,TRBJ1-3,TRBV5-6,CASSHRGGNTIYF
-,TRBJ2-3,TRBV27,CASSLRDTQYF
TRBD2,TRBJ2-5,TRBV5-1,CASSSPAGGETQYF
-,TRBJ2-1,TRBV7-9,CASSKQGLNYNEQFF
-,TRBJ2-1,TRBV5-6,CASSRVPIYNEQFF
-,TRBJ2-1,TRBV27,CASSFYYTAGNEQFF
-,TRBJ2-6,TRBV5-1,CASSFSSQLFSGANVLTF
TRBD2,-,TRBV4-3,CASSQAPLAGGYEQYF
TRBD2,TRBJ2-7,TRBV14,CASSFAGGSYEQYF
-,TRBJ1-2,TRBV13,CASSSSGIGGYTF
-,TRBJ2-1,TRBV7-2,CASSSAGSEQFF